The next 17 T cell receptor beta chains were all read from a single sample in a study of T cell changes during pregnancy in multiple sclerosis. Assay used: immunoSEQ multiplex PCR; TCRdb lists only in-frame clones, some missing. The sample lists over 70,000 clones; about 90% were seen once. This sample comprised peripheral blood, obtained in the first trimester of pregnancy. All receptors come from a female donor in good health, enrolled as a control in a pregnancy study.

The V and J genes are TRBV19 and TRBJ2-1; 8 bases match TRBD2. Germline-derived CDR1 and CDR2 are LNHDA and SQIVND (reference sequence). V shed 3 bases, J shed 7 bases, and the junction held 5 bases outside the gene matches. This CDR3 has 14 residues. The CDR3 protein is CASSIAGGGNEQFF. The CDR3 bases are TGTGCCAGTAGTATTGCGGGAGGAGGGAATGAGCAGTTCTTC. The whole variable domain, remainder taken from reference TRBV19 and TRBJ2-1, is DGGITQSPKYLFRKEGQNVTLSCEQNLNHDAMYWYRQDPGQGLRLIYYSQIVNDFQKGDIAEGYSVSREKKESFPLTVTSAQKNPTAFYLCASSIAGGGNEQFFGPGTRLTVL.

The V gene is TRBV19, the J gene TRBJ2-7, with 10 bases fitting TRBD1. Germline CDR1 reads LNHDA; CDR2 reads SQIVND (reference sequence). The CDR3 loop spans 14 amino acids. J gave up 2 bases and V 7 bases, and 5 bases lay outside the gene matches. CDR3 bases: TGTGCCAGTACCCCGACAGGGGGCCCCTACGAGCAGTACTTC. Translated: CASTPTGGPYEQYF.

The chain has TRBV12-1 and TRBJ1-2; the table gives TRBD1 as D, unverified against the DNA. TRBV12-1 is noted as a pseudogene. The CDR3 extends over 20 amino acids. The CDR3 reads CASSLRWDREPEDPIYGYTF. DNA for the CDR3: TGTGCCAGCAGCCTCCGTTGGGACAGGGAACCTGAGGACCCTATCTATGGCTACACCTTC.

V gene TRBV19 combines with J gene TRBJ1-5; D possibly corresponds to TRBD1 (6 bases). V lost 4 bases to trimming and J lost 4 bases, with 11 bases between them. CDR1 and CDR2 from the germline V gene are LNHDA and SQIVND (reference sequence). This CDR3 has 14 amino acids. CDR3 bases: TGTGCCAGTAGTAGATCGGGACAAAATCAGCCCCAGCATTTT. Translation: CASSRSGQNQPQHF.

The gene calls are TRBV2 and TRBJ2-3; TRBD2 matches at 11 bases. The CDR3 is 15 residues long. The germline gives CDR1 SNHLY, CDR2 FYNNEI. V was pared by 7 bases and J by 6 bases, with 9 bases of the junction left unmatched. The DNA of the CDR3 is TGTGCCAGCATAGGAAAACTAGCGGGAGATGATACGCAGTATTTT. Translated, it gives CASIGKLAGDDTQYF.

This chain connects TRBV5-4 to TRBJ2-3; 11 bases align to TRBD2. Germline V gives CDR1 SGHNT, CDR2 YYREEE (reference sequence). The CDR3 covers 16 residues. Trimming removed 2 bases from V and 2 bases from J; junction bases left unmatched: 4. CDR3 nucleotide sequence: TGTGCCAGCAGCTTTGGACTAGCGGGTTCCACAGATACGCAGTATTTT. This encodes CASSFGLAGSTDTQYF.

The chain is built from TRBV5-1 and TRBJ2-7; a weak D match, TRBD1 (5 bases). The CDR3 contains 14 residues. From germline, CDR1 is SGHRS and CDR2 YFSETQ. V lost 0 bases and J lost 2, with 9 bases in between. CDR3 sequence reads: CASSLGMGPYEQYF. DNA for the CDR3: TGCGCCAGCAGCTTGGGTATGGGGCCCTACGAGCAGTACTTC.

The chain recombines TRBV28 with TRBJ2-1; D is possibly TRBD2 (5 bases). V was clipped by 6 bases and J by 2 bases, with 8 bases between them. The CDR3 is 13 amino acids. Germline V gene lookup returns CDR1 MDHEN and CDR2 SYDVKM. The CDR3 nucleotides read TGTGCCAGCAGGGGGAGCACCTACAATGAGCAGTTCTTC. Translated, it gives CASRGSTYNEQFF. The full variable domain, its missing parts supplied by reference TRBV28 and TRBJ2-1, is DVKVTQSSRYLVKRTGEKVFLECVQDMDHENMFWYRQDPGLGLRLIYFSYDVKMKEKGDIPEGYSVSREKKERFSLILESASTNQTSMYLCASRGSTYNEQFFGPGTRLTVL.

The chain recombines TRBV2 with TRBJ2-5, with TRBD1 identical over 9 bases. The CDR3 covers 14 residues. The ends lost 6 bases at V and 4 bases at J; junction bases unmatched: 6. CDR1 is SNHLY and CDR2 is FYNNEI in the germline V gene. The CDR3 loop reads CASRPGTGSETQYF. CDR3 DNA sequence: TGTGCCAGCAGACCCGGGACAGGGTCAGAGACCCAGTACTTC.

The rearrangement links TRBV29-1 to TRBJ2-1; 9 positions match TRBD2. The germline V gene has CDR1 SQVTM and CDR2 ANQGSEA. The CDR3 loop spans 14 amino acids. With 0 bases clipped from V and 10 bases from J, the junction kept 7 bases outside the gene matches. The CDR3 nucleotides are TGCAGCGTTGAAGATAGTAGCGGGAGTGGGGAGCAGTTCTTC. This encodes CSVEDSSGSGEQFF.

CDR3 sequence reads: CASSQDRGSEKLFF. The CDR3 nucleotides read TGTGCCAGCAGTCAGGACAGGGGGTCTGAAAAACTGTTTTTT. The J gene is TRBJ1-4, the V gene TRBV6-5, with 10 bases lining up with TRBD1. CDR3 length equals 14 residues. Germline V gene data show CDR1 as MNHEY and CDR2 as SVGAGI. V gave up 5 bases and J gave up 7 bases; unmatched junction bases: 4.

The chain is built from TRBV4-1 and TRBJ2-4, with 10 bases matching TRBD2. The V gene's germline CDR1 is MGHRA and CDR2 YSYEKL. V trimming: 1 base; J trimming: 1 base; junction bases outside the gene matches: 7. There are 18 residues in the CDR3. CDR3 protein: CASSQVSLAGAAKNIQYF. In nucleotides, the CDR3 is TGCGCCAGCAGCCAAGTATCCCTAGCGGGAGCTGCCAAAAACATTCAGTACTTC.

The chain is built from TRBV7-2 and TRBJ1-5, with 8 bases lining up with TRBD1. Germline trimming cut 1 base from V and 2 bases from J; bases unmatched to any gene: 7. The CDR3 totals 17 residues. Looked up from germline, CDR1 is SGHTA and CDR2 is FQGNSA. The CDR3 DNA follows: TGTGCCAGCAGCTTAGACGGACAGGGAAGGGGCAATCAGCCCCAGCATTTT. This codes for CASSLDGQGRGNQPQHF.

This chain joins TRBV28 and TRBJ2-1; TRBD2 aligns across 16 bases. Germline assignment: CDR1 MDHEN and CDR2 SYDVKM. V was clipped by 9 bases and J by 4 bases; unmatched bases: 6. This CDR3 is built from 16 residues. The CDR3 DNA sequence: TGTGCCAGTGAGGGACTAGCGGGAGGGTTATACAATGAGCAGTTCTTC. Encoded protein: CASEGLAGGLYNEQFF. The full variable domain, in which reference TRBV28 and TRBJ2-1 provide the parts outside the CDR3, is DVKVTQSSRYLVKRTGEKVFLECVQDMDHENMFWYRQDPGLGLRLIYFSYDVKMKEKGDIPEGYSVSREKKERFSLILESASTNQTSMYLCASEGLAGGLYNEQFFGPGTRLTVL.

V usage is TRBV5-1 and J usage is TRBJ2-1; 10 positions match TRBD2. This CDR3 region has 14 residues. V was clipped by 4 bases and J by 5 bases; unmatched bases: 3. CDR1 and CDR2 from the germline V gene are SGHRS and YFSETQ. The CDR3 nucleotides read TGCGCCAGCAGCCCTAGCGGGAGTAACAATGAGCAGTTCTTC. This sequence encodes CASSPSGSNNEQFF.

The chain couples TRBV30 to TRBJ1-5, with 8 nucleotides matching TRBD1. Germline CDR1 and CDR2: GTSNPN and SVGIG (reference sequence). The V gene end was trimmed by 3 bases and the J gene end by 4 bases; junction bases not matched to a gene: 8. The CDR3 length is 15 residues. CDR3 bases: TGTGCCTGGAGGGGCCGCCAGGGGGCTAATCAGCCCCAGCATTTT. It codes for CAWRGRQGANQPQHF. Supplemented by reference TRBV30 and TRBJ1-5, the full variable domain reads SQTIHQWPATLVQPVGSPLSLECTVEGTSNPNLYWYRQAAGRGLQLLFYSVGIGQISSEVPQNLSASRPQDRQFILSSKKLLLSDSGFYLCAWRGRQGANQPQHFGDGTRLSIL.

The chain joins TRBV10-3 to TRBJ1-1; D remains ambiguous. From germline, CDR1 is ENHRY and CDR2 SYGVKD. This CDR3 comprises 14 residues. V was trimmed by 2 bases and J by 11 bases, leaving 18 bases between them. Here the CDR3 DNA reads TGTGCCATCAGTGAGGCGGGAGTAGTGGCGGCGGCTTTCTTT. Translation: CAISEAGVVAAAFF.